This T cell receptor (beta chain) was captured in a study of CD8 T cells in ankylosing spondylitis. This clonotype was counted ten times or more. The antigen is unknown. Scientists made TCR beta libraries using quantitative 5'-RACE with molecular barcodes. TCRdb re-analysed the 5' RACE reads in MiXCR, keeping a single row per CDR3 protein. In the table there are 40,000 to 55,000 distinct CDR3 sequences, 6% to 7.5% of which are singletons. Overall study results and limits: Clones linked to disease were reported to show significant enrichment in matched ankylosing spondylitis synovial fluid.

The CDR3 length is 14 residues. The junction had 5 bases not matched to a gene; V was cut back by 7 bases and J by 2 bases. The chain employs TRBV12-3 or TRBV12-4 and TRBJ2-1, with 7 bases identical to TRBD2. The receptor was derived from a female donor with ankylosing spondylitis or in good health (not recorded which). The sequencing input was blood, either unsorted or a sorted T cell fraction (not recorded which). CDR3: CASTGSGAYNEQFF. The CDR3 DNA reads TGTGCCAGCACCGGAAGCGGGGCCTACAATGAGCAGTTCTTC.